This T cell receptor beta chain comes out of a study of cytomegalovirus exposure and HLA in healthy donors. Study details: Roughly 180 million T cells yielded more than 95 million unique TCR beta sequences, as an earlier analysis found. Study results and caveats: In a later analysis, at a false discovery rate of 0.05, roughly 18,000 TCR beta sequences were associated with HLA alleles.

Primers: 60 Vbeta forward and 13 Jbeta reverse. The method was immunoSEQ multiplex PCR; TCRdb's version includes in-frame clones alone and lacks a portion of them. Of roughly 150,000 clones in the sample, about 79% are singletons; the top ten hold 1.7%. This clone was observed a few times. Its antigen is still unknown. Germline CDR1 SGHRS, CDR2 YFSETQ. Trimming removed 1 base at V and 6 bases at J, with 19 bases between. The CDR3 extends over 16 amino acids. Sequenced material: PBMCs. This TCR was sampled from a woman younger than 45 in good health and CMV-seronegative. This rearrangement joins TRBV5-1 to TRBJ1-2; D perhaps matches TRBD1 (6 bases). CDR3: CASSLILGAGVDGYTF. In nucleotides, the CDR3 is TGCGCCAGCAGCTTGATCCTCGGGGCAGGGGTTGATGGCTACACCTTC.